Given below is one T cell receptor (beta chain) in context. As yet, its antigen is unknown. This record belongs to a study of blood T cells in healthy people across ages. V lost 0 bases and J 2 bases, leaving 6 bases between the germline ends. Germline-derived CDR1 and CDR2 are SGHRS and YFSETQ. The CDR3 is 14 amino acids. It was with a sample-barcoded 5' primer and a J-beta primer mix that a second PCR of roughly 6 to 11 cycles was run. TCRdb reanalysed the 5' RACE reads using MiXCR and keeps one entry per CDR3 protein. The sample comprises approximately 780,000 distinct CDR3 sequences, around 24% of which are singletons, and 2.5% to 3.5% rests with the top ten. Overall study results and limits: Per-million-T-cell TCR beta diversity fell roughly linearly with age.

Each of the donors had approximately 10 milliliters of peripheral blood drawn into EDTA-treated Vacutainer tubes. The data also belong to a second study, concerning T cells of mothers and their children. This second study says: Samples were provided by three healthy Caucasian mothers and their six children.

This clonotype originated in a boy aged 5-17 years in good health. The specimen sequenced was blood. The chain links TRBV5-1 to TRBJ2-1; D remains unclear. The CDR3 region has the DNA TGCGCCAGCAGCTTGGAGGAAGCCTACAATGAGCAGTTCTTC. This gives the protein CASSLEEAYNEQFF.